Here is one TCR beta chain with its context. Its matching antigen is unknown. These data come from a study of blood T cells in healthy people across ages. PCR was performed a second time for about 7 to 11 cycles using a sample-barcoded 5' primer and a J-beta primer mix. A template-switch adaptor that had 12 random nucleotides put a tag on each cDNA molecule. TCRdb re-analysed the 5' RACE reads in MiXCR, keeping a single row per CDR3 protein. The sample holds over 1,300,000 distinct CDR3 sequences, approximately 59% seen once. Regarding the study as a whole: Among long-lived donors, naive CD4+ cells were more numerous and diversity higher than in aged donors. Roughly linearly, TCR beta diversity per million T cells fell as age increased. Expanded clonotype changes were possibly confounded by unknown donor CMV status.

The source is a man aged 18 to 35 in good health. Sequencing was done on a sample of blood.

CDR3 sequence: CASTTGATNEKLFF. The CDR3, as DNA: TGTGCCAGCACCACAGGGGCAACTAATGAAAAACTGTTTTTT. This chain connects TRBV6-6 to TRBJ1-4; 7 bases agree with TRBD1. Trimming cost V 7 bases and J 0 bases; bases outside gene matches: 2. CDR3 length: 14 amino acids. CDR1 and CDR2 (germline): MNHNY, SVGAGI (reference sequence).